The source of this TCR beta chain is a study of identical twins' blood T cells. One entry per CDR3 protein, called by TCRdb with MiXCR from the 5' RACE reads. The sample carries 300,000 to 450,000 distinct CDR3 sequences, roughly 28% recorded once. The CDR3 runs 12 residues. Germline-derived CDR1 and CDR2 are DFQATT and SNEGSKA (reference sequence). V dropped 6 bases and J dropped 5 bases, with 14 bases sitting between them. The rearrangement joins TRBV20-1 to TRBJ2-7; D perhaps matches TRBD2 (6 bases). The sample comprised PBMCs. The receptor was derived from a woman between 18 and 55 years old in good health. Here the CDR3 DNA reads TGCAGTGCCCCTGCGGCGGGGAACGAGCAGTACTTC. It codes for CSAPAAGNEQYF.